This TCR beta chain was sequenced in a study of identifying expanded T cells in peripheral blood. Clones were read by immunoSEQ multiplex PCR, and TCRdb kept only the in-frame ones, dropping some. This sample has 70,000 or so clones; about nine tenths occur once, and the top ten carry around 3%. V lost 3 bases to trimming and J lost 3 bases, with 8 bases between them. Per germline, CDR1 KGHSH and CDR2 LQKENI. The CDR3 is made up of 13 amino acids. The chain couples TRBV18 to TRBJ2-5; perhaps TRBD2 as D (5 bases). The sample comprised blood. The receptor's source is a person between 18 and 75 years old in good health. This CDR3 reads CASSPDGEETQYF. The DNA for the CDR3 is TGTGCCAGCTCACCGGACGGGGAAGAGACCCAGTACTTC.